This T cell receptor (beta chain) was captured by sequencing in a study of blood T cell repertoires in COVID-19. Across the study: Samples representing acute and convalescent COVID-19 were sourced from the United States, Italy and Spain. Sources were T cells, B-cell-depleted T cells, or PBMCs; the material itself was cDNA or gDNA.

In this sample, this clone turned up a few times. Original data processing: Researchers report that nucleated cell counts were estimated from reference gene primer amplification. Profiled with immunoSEQ multiplex PCR; TCRdb holds only in-frame clones, not every one. That table is the source of V, J and clone size, and D and trimming were worked out from the DNA. The sample comprises about 260,000 clones, 88% of which are singletons, and about 0.7% rests with the top ten. The V gene's germline CDR1 is WNHNN and CDR2 SYGVQD (reference sequence). The V gene lost 7 bases and the J gene lost 0 bases, with 10 bases spanning the gap. There are 14 residues in the CDR3.

This sequence was found in a human donor in a cohort sampled during active COVID-19. V usage is TRBV10-1 and J usage is TRBJ2-1; no clear D gene. The specimen sequenced was peripheral blood. The CDR3 region has the DNA TGCGCCAGCAAGCAGGATAGCTCCTACAATGAGCAGTTCTTC. The encoded protein is CASKQDSSYNEQFF.